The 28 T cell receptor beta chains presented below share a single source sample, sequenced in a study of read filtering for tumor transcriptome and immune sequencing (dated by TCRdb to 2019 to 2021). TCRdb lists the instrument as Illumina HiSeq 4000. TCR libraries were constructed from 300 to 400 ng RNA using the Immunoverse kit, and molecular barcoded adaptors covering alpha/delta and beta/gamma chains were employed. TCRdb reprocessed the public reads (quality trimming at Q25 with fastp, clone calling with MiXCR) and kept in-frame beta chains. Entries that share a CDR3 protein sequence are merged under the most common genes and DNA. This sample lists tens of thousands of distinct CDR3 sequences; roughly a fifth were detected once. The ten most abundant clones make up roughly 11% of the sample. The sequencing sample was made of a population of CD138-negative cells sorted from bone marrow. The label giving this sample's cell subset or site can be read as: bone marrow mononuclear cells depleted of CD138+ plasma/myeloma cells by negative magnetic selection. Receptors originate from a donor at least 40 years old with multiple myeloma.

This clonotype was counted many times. The CDR3 coding sequence is TGCAGTGCTAGAACAATGAGGGGAGACAATGAGCAGTTCTTC. As protein: CSARTMRGDNEQFF. The chain recombines TRBV20-1 with TRBJ2-1; D might be TRBD1 or TRBD2, each matching 5 bases. Trimming left V 2 bases short and J 5 bases short, with 13 bases between. This CDR3 has 14 residues. CDR1 is DFQATT, CDR2 SNEGSKA, per germline (reference sequence).

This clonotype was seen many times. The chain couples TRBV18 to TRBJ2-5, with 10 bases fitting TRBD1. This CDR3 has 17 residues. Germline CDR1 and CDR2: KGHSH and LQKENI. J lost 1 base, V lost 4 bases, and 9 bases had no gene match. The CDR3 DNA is TGTGCCAGCTCACTGCTGACAGGGGGCCGAGGCCAAGAGACCCAGTACTTC. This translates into CASSLLTGGRGQETQYF.

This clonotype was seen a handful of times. In DNA form, the CDR3 reads TGCAGTGCTTCAGATCCACTAGCGGGGGCCAATGAGCAGTTCTTC. As protein: CSASDPLAGANEQFF. The V call is TRBV20-1, the J call TRBJ2-1; 11 nucleotides align to TRBD2. CDR3 length: 15 residues. CDR1 is DFQATT, CDR2 SNEGSKA, per germline (reference sequence). The V gene end was trimmed by 5 bases and the J gene end by 6 bases; junction bases not matched to a gene: 9.

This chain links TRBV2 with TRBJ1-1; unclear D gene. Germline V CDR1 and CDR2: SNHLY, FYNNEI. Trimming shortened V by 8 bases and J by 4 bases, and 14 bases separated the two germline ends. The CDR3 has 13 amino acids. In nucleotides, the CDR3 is TGTGCCAGCCAGCGGGCTGTCGCCACTGAAGCTTTCTTT. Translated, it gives CASQRAVATEAFF. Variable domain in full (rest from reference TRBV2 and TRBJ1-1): EPEVTQTPSHQVTQMGQEVILRCVPISNHLYFYWYRQILGQKVEFLVSFYNNEISEKSEIFDDQFSVERPDGSNFTLKIRSTKLEDSAMYFCASQRAVATEAFFGQGTRLTVV.

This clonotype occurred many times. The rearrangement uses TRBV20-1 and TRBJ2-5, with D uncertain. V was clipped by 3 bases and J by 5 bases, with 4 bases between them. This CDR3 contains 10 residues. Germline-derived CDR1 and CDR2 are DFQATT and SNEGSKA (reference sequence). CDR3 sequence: CSARRETQYF. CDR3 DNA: TGCAGTGCTAGGCGGGAGACCCAGTACTTC.

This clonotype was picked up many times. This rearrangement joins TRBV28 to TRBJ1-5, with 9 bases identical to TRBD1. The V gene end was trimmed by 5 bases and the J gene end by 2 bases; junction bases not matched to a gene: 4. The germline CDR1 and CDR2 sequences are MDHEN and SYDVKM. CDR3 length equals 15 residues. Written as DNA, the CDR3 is TGTGCCAGCAGTACAGGGGGCGATGGCAATCAGCCCCAGCATTTT. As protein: CASSTGGDGNQPQHF.

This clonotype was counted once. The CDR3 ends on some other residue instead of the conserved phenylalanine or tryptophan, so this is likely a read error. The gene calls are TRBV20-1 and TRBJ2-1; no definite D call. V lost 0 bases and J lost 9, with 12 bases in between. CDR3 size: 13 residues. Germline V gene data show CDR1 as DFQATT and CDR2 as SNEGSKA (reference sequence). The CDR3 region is CSARDPAGPEQFL. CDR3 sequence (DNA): TGCAGTGCTAGAGATCCAGCCGGACCTGAGCAGTTCCTC.

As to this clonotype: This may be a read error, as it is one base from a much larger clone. CDR3 loop: CATAGGGRHSGANVLTF. CDR3 bases: TGTGCCACCGCCGGGGGCGGACGTCACTCTGGGGCCAACGTCCTGACTTTC. The chain joins TRBV15 to TRBJ2-6; D assignment may be TRBD1 or TRBD2 (6 bases each). V was trimmed by 8 bases and J by 0 bases, leaving 17 bases between them. Germline V lookup: CDR1 LNHNV, CDR2 YYDKDF (reference sequence). The CDR3 runs 17 residues.

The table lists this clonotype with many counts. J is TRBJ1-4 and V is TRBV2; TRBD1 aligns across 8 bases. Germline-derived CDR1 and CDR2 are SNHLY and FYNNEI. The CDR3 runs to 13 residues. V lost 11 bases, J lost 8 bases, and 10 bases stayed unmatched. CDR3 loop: CAVQGGQDEKLFF. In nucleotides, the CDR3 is TGTGCCGTACAAGGGGGACAGGACGAAAAACTGTTTTTT.

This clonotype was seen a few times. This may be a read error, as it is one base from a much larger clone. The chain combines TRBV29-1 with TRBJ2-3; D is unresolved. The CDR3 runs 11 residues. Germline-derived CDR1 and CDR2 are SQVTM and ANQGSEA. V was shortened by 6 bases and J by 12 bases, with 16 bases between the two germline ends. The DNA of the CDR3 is TGCAGCGTCCCCGAGATTCCTAGTCAGTATTTT. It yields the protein CSVPEIPSQYF.

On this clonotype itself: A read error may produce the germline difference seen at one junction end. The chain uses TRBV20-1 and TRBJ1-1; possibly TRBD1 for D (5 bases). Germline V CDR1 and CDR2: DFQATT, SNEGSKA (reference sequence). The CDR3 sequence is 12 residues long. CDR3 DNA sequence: TGCAGTGCTGCCGGAGGGGTTTCTGAAGCTCTCTTT. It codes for CSAAGGVSEALF.

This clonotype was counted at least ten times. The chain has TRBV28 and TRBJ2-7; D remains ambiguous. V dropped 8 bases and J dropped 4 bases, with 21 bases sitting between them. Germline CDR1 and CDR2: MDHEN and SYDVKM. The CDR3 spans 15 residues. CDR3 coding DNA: TGTGCCAGCCTCCCCCAACAGAGGACCGCTTACGAGCAGTACTTC. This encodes CASLPQQRTAYEQYF.

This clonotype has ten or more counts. For the CDR3, the DNA is TGTGCCAGTAGTATCCCCTATAATGGGGACAATGAGCAGTTCTTC. This sequence encodes CASSIPYNGDNEQFF. This sequence joins TRBV19 and TRBJ2-1; D remains unclear. The CDR3 has 15 residues. CDR1 is LNHDA and CDR2 is SQIVND in the germline V gene (reference sequence). Trimming removed 3 bases at V and 5 bases at J, with 14 bases between.

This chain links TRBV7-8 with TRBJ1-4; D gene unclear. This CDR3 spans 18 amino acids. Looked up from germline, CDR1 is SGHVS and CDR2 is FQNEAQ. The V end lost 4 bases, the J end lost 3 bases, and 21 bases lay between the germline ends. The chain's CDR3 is CASSWVESLAVPNEKLFF. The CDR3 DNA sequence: TGTGCCAGCAGCTGGGTGGAAAGCTTGGCGGTCCCTAATGAAAAACTGTTTTTT.

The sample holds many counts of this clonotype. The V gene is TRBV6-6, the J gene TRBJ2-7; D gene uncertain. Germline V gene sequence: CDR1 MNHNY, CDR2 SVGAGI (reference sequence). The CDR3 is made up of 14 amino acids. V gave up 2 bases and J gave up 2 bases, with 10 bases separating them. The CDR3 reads CASSYRTAPYEQYF. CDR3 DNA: TGTGCCAGCAGTTACAGGACGGCCCCCTACGAGCAGTACTTC.

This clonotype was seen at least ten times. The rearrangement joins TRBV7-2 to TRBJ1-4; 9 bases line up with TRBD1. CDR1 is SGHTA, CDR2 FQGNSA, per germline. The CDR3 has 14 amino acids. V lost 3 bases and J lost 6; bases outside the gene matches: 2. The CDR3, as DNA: TGTGCCAGCAGCTTGGGACAGGGTTATGAAAAACTGTTTTTT. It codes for CASSLGQGYEKLFF.

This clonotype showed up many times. Written as DNA, the CDR3 is TGCGCCAGCAGCCAAGATAGCTTTCCGTCCGAAGCTTTCTTT. Amino acids: CASSQDSFPSEAFF. V and J are TRBV4-1 and TRBJ1-1; D is unclear. The V end lost 0 bases, the J end lost 8 bases, and 13 bases lay between the germline ends. Germline CDR1 and CDR2: MGHRA and YSYEKL. The CDR3 is 14 amino acids.

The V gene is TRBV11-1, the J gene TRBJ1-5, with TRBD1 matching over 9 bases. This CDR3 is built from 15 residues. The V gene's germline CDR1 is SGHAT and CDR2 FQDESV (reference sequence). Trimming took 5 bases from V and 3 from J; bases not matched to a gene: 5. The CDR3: CASSEGTGSNQPQHF. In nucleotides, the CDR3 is TGTGCCAGCAGCGAGGGGACAGGGTCCAATCAGCCCCAGCATTTT.

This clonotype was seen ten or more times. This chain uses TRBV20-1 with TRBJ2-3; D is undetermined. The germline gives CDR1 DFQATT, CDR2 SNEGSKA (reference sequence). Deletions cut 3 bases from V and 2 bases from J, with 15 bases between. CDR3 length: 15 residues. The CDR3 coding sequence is TGCAGTGCTAGGAACCCCGTTAAGGTCACAGATACGCAGTATTTT. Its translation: CSARNPVKVTDTQYF.

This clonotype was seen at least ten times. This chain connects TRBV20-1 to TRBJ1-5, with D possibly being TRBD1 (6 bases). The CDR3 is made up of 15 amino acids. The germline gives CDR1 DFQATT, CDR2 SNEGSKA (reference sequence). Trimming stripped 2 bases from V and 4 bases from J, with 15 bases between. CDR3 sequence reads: CSARTTTGYNQPQHF. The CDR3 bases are TGCAGTGCTAGAACCACGACAGGATATAATCAGCCCCAGCATTTT.

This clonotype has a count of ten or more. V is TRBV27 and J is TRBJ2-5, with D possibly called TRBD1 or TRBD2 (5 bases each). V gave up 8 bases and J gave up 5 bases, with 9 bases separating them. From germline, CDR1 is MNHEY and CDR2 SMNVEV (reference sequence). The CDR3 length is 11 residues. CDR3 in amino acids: CASGEGETQYF. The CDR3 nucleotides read TGTGCCAGCGGAGAGGGGGAGACCCAGTACTTC.

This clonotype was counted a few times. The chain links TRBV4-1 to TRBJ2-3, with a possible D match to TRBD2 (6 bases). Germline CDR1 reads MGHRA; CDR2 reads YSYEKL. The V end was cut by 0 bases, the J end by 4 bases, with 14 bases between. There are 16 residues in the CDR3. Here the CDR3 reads CASSQDPGPSADTQYF. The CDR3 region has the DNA TGCGCCAGCAGCCAAGATCCTGGCCCTAGCGCAGATACGCAGTATTTT.

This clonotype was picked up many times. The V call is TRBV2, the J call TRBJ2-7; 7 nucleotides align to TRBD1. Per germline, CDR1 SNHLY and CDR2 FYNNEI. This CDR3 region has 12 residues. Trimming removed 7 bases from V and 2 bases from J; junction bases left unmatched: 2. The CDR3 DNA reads TGTGCCAGCAATACAGGGGCCTACGAGCAGTACTTC. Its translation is CASNTGAYEQYF.

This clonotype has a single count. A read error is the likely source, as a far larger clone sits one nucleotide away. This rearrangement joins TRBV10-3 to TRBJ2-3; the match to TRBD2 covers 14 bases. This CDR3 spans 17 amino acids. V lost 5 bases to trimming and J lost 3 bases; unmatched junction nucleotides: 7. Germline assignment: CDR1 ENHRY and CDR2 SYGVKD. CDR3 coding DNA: TGTGCCATCAGTCATCGGACTAGCGGGAGGACGACAGATACGCAGTATTTT. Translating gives CAISHRTSGRTTDTQYF.

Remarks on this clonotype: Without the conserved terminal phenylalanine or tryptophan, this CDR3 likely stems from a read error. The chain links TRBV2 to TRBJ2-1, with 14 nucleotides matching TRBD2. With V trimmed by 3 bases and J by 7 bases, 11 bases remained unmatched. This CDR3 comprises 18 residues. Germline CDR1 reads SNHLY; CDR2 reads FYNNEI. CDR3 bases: TGTGCCAGCAGTGAGACAGTGTTGGGACTAGCGGGAGATAATGAGCAGTTCCTC. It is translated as CASSETVLGLAGDNEQFL.

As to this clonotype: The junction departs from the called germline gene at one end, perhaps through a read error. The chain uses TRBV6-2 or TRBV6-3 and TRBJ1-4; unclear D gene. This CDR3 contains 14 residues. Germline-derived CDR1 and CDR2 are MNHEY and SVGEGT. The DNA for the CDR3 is TGTGCCAGCAGCCAAACAGCAACTGATGAAAAACTGTTTTTT. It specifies CASSQTATDEKLFF.

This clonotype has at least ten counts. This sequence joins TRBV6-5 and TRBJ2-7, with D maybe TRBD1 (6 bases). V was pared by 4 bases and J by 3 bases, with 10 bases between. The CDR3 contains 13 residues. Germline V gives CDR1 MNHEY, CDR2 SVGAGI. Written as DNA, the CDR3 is TGTGCCAGCAGTTTTGAGGGACACTACGAGCAGTACTTC. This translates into CASSFEGHYEQYF.

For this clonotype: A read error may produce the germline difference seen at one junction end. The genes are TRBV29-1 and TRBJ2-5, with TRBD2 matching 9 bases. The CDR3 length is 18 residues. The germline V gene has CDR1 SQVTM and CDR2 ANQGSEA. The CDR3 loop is CSAELLRPAGGPRETQYF. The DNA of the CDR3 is TGCAGCGCTGAACTACTAAGGCCCGCGGGGGGGCCTCGGGAGACCCAGTACTTC. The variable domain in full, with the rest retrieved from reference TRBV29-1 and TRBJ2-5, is SAVISQKPSRDICQRGTSLTIQCQVDSQVTMMFWYRQQPGQSLTLIATANQGSEATYESGFVIDKFPISRPNLTFSTLTVSNMSPEDSSIYLCSAELLRPAGGPRETQYFGPGTRLLVL.